One sample yielded the 32 T cell receptor beta chains listed below, sequenced in a study of cytomegalovirus exposure and HLA in healthy donors (dated by TCRdb to about 2017). Receptors were amplified or captured by the immunoSEQ multiplex PCR assay. The multiplex PCR relied on a mix of 60 forward primers for TCR Vbeta segments and 13 reverse primers for TCR Jbeta segments. In TCRdb, the immuneACCESS table is reduced to in-frame sequences with V and J assigned. These tables do not hold every clone; where another copy was compared, an unresolved V gene accounts for under half, and the others remain unexplained. The table for this sample lists 95,000 to 150,000 clones; 75% to 90% of them were counted only once. The ten largest make up about 2% of the sample. The sample consisted of PBMCs. All receptors derive from a man between 25 and 39 years old in good health and CMV-seronegative.

V usage is TRBV29-1 and J usage is TRBJ2-6; a possible D gene is TRBD2 (6 bases). Trimming cost V 2 bases and J 0 bases, with 17 bases left between them. This CDR3 has 18 amino acids. Germline loops: CDR1 SQVTM, CDR2 ANQGSEA. The CDR3 here is CSVETRRVRNSGANVLTF. The CDR3 nucleotides read TGCAGCGTTGAAACCCGGAGGGTGAGGAACTCTGGGGCCAACGTCCTGACTTTC.

The chain carries TRBV29-1 and TRBJ2-7; 8 bases align to TRBD1. This CDR3 contains 12 residues. CDR1 SQVTM and CDR2 ANQGSEA come from the germline V gene. V lost 4 bases to trimming and J lost 4 bases; unmatched junction nucleotides: 3. The CDR3 DNA reads as TGCAGCGTTGCAGGGGGCCTATACGAGCAGTACTTC. Its protein product is CSVAGGLYEQYF.

This chain joins TRBV10-1 and TRBJ2-3; no reliable D call. Trimming took off 4 bases at V and 6 bases at J, with 8 bases between the two ends. This CDR3 is 12 amino acids long. CDR1 is WNHNN, CDR2 SYGVQD, per germline (reference sequence). CDR3: CASSGPGDTQYF. The CDR3 DNA follows: TGCGCCAGCAGTGGTCCCGGGGATACGCAGTATTTT.

The chain recombines TRBV19 with TRBJ2-7; TRBD2 aligns across 10 bases. The ends lost 3 bases at V and 3 bases at J; junction bases unmatched: 11. Germline CDR1 reads LNHDA; CDR2 reads SQIVND (reference sequence). CDR3 length: 17 residues. The CDR3 sequence: CASSIVPGLAGDYEQYF. Written as DNA, the CDR3 is TGTGCCAGTAGTATCGTCCCCGGCCTAGCGGGGGACTACGAGCAGTACTTC.

This rearrangement joins TRBV7-2 to TRBJ2-5; TRBD2 aligns across 10 bases. In germline, CDR1 is SGHTA, CDR2 FQGNSA. Trimming removed 7 bases from V and 5 bases from J; junction bases left unmatched: 13. CDR3 length: 16 amino acids. The CDR3 protein is CASTWASGGAGETQYF. The CDR3 coding sequence is TGTGCCAGCACCTGGGCGAGCGGGGGGGCCGGGGAGACCCAGTACTTC. Full variable domain (remainder filled in from reference TRBV7-2 and TRBJ2-5): GAGVSQSPSNKVTEKGKDVELRCDPISGHTALYWYRQSLGQGLEFLIYFQGNSAPDKSGLPSDRFSAERTGGSVSTLTIQRTQQEDSAVYLCASTWASGGAGETQYFGPGTRLLVL.

The rearrangement joins TRBV7-2 to TRBJ2-3, with 10 bases that match TRBD1. Unmatched junction bases numbered 7, after V lost 5 bases and J lost 5 bases. CDR1 and CDR2 from the germline V gene are SGHTA and FQGNSA. The CDR3 is 15 amino acids. DNA of the CDR3: TGTGCCAGCAGCGCCCGACAGGGGGCAGGAGATACGCAGTATTTT. It codes for CASSARQGAGDTQYF. Using reference TRBV7-2 and TRBJ2-3 for the parts outside the CDR3, the full variable domain is GAGVSQSPSNKVTEKGKDVELRCDPISGHTALYWYRQSLGQGLEFLIYFQGNSAPDKSGLPSDRFSAERTGGSVSTLTIQRTQQEDSAVYLCASSARQGAGDTQYFGPGTRLTVL.

This chain connects TRBV7-2 to TRBJ2-5; 8 bases align to TRBD2. There are 15 residues in the CDR3. Germline CDR1 and CDR2: SGHTA and FQGNSA. Unmatched junction bases numbered 9, after V lost 1 base and J lost 8 bases. As DNA, the CDR3 is TGTGCCAGCAGCTTAGGTGGGACTAGGAAGAACACCCAGTACTTC. This gives the protein CASSLGGTRKNTQYF.

The chain recombines TRBV7-9 with TRBJ1-2; tentatively, D is TRBD1 (5 bases). The ends were cut back, 7 bases at V and 2 bases at J, with 11 bases in the middle. In germline, CDR1 is SEHNR, CDR2 FQNEAQ (reference sequence). This CDR3 is 13 amino acids long. The DNA of the CDR3 is TGTGCCAGCACCACCAAGGGGAACTATGGCTACACCTTC. It translates to CASTTKGNYGYTF.

This chain uses TRBV14 with TRBJ1-2; no reliable D call. Between the trimmed V and J ends, which lost 1 base and 4 bases, there was a span of 10 bases. The germline CDR1 and CDR2 sequences are SGHDN and FVKESK. The CDR3 runs to 14 residues. CDR3 DNA: TGTGCCAGCAGCCAAGTCCAACACAGCTATGGCTACACCTTC. This translates into CASSQVQHSYGYTF.

The chain carries TRBV6-5 and TRBJ2-5; TRBD2 aligns across 11 bases. Germline V gene sequence: CDR1 MNHEY, CDR2 SVGAGI. V was pared by 4 bases and J by 5 bases, with 6 bases of the junction left unmatched. This CDR3 contains 15 residues. The CDR3 is CASSLAGGIRETQYF. CDR3 nucleotide sequence: TGTGCCAGCAGTTTAGCGGGGGGGATTAGGGAGACCCAGTACTTC.

This clone showed up just a few times. This rearrangement joins TRBV7-9 to TRBJ1-1; tentative D call: TRBD1 (6 bases). This CDR3 region has 17 residues. Trimming pared 3 bases from V and 7 bases from J, leaving 24 bases between. Germline assignment: CDR1 SEHNR and CDR2 FQNEAQ (reference sequence). CDR3 DNA sequence: TGTGCCAGCAGCTTGAGTACCTACAGGGTGAAAGATTTTGAAGCTTTCTTT. This gives the protein CASSLSTYRVKDFEAFF.

The gene calls are TRBV29-1 and TRBJ2-7; possibly TRBD1 for D (5 bases). The CDR3 totals 12 residues. V was shortened by 5 bases and J by 0 bases, with 8 bases between the two germline ends. Looked up from germline, CDR1 is SQVTM and CDR2 is ANQGSEA. The CDR3 sequence is CSVFDSSYEQYF. CDR3 sequence (DNA): TGCAGCGTTTTTGACAGCTCCTACGAGCAGTACTTC.

The genes are TRBV11-2 and TRBJ1-1; 9 bases are a match to TRBD1. The germline gives CDR1 SGHAT, CDR2 FQNNGV. The CDR3 covers 16 residues. V lost 5 bases to trimming and J lost 1 base; unmatched junction nucleotides: 8. The CDR3 loop is CASSVVTGGWNTEAFF. In DNA, the CDR3 is TGTGCCAGCAGCGTCGTGACAGGGGGTTGGAACACTGAAGCTTTCTTT. The full variable domain, completed using reference TRBV11-2 and TRBJ1-1, is EAGVAQSPRYKIIEKRQSVAFWCNPISGHATLYWYQQILGQGPKLLIQFQNNGVVDDSQLPKDRFSAERLKGVDSTLKIQPAKLEDSAVYLCASSVVTGGWNTEAFFGQGTRLTVV.

This clone has just a few counts. The V call is TRBV2, the J call TRBJ1-5, with a weak D call TRBD1 (5 bases). CDR3 length: 15 amino acids. CDR1 SNHLY and CDR2 FYNNEI come from the germline V gene. V lost 6 bases to trimming and J lost 7 bases, with 19 bases between them. CDR3 protein: CASRGDLKGVQPQHF. Here the CDR3 DNA reads TGTGCCAGCAGGGGGGACTTAAAGGGAGTACAGCCCCAGCATTTT.

V is TRBV9 and J is TRBJ1-2; 8 bases are a match to TRBD1. J gave up 1 base and V 4 bases, and 6 bases lay outside the gene matches. Per the germline V gene, CDR1 is SGDLS and CDR2 is YYNGEE. The CDR3 runs to 15 residues. The CDR3 loop reads CASSLRTGLNYGYTF. The DNA for the CDR3 is TGTGCCAGCAGCCTACGGACAGGGCTTAACTATGGCTACACCTTC.

The chain employs TRBV27 and TRBJ2-3, with unresolved D. The V end lost 3 bases, the J end lost 3 bases, and 7 bases lay between the germline ends. Germline V gene data show CDR1 as MNHEY and CDR2 as SMNVEV (reference sequence). The CDR3 extends over 13 amino acids. CDR3 in amino acids: CASSLAFTDTQYF. The CDR3 region has the DNA TGTGCCAGCAGTTTGGCTTTTACAGATACGCAGTATTTT.

V and J are TRBV2 and TRBJ1-5, with D unclear. CDR3 length: 15 amino acids. V was trimmed by 5 bases and J by 0 bases, leaving 11 bases between them. Germline CDR1 is SNHLY and CDR2 is FYNNEI. This CDR3 is CASSSGNPSNQPQHF. In DNA form, the CDR3 reads TGTGCCAGCAGTTCCGGTAATCCTAGCAATCAGCCCCAGCATTTT.

On this clone: Germline is not matched at one junction end, which may reflect a read error. The chain has TRBV4-1 and TRBJ2-6, with a weak D call TRBD1 (5 bases). Germline V gene data show CDR1 as MGHRA and CDR2 as YSYEKL. The CDR3 totals 16 residues. The CDR3 protein is CASSQGPRAGANGLTF. In DNA, the CDR3 is TGCGCCAGCAGCCAAGGTCCCAGGGCTGGGGCCAACGGCCTGACTTTC.

The chain uses TRBV28 and TRBJ2-3, with D possibly matching TRBD1 (7 bases). Germline V gene data show CDR1 as MDHEN and CDR2 as SYDVKM. V lost 1 base and J 0 bases, leaving 17 bases between the germline ends. This CDR3 is built from 18 residues. This chain's CDR3 is CASSLYTGDSFSTDTQYF. The CDR3 DNA sequence: TGTGCCAGCAGTTTATATACGGGGGACAGCTTTAGCACAGATACGCAGTATTTT.

There are a few counts of this clone. The chain couples TRBV19 to TRBJ1-2; no clear D gene. Deletions cut 5 bases from V and 8 bases from J, with 18 bases between. The germline gives CDR1 LNHDA, CDR2 SQIVND (reference sequence). This CDR3 spans 14 amino acids. The CDR3: CASSAPDHSSGYTF. CDR3 DNA: TGTGCCAGTAGTGCCCCCGATCATTCTAGCGGCTACACCTTC.

This clone was counted a few times. CDR3 sequence: CASSSWASGGYTGELFF. The CDR3 bases are TGTGCCAGCAGCTCCTGGGCTAGCGGGGGGTACACCGGGGAGCTGTTTTTT. The chain carries TRBV11-2 and TRBJ2-2; 11 bases are a match to TRBD2. Losses at the gene ends were 4 bases for V and 3 bases for J; bases not matched to a gene: 7. Germline CDR1 reads SGHAT; CDR2 reads FQNNGV. The CDR3 covers 17 residues.

The chain carries TRBV5-8 and TRBJ1-5; 9 nucleotides agree with TRBD1. CDR3 size: 15 residues. V was pared by 3 bases and J by 6 bases, with 7 bases of the junction left unmatched. Germline CDR1 is SGHTS and CDR2 is YDEGEE. The CDR3 spells CASSSQQGAGQPQHF. The CDR3 bases are TGTGCCAGCAGCTCACAACAGGGGGCTGGTCAGCCCCAGCATTTT.

The chain carries TRBV10-3 and TRBJ2-3; no clear D. Per germline, CDR1 ENHRY and CDR2 SYGVKD. The V end was cut by 6 bases, the J end by 2 bases, with 18 bases between. The CDR3 extends over 16 amino acids. The CDR3 region is CAIRVFSDTTTDTQYF. CDR3 coding DNA: TGTGCCATCAGGGTCTTCTCCGATACTACCACAGATACGCAGTATTTT.

This clone has a handful of counts. The chain is built from TRBV2 and TRBJ2-1; 7 nucleotides line up with TRBD1. The germline V gene has CDR1 SNHLY and CDR2 FYNNEI. V trimming: 4 bases; J trimming: 8 bases; junction bases outside the gene matches: 2. CDR3 size: 12 residues. The CDR3 bases are TGTGCCAGCAGTGTAGACAGGGATGAGCAGTTCTTC. As protein: CASSVDRDEQFF.

The chain uses TRBV25-1 and TRBJ2-3; no reliable D call. Germline V gene lookup returns CDR1 MGHDK and CDR2 SYGVNS. V gave up 4 bases and J gave up 1 base, with 9 bases separating them. CDR3 length: 14 amino acids. The CDR3, as DNA: TGTGCCAGCAGTGCCCAGGCACGCACAGATACGCAGTATTTT. This gives the protein CASSAQARTDTQYF.

V is TRBV11-2 and J is TRBJ1-1; D might be TRBD1 (6 bases). CDR1 SGHAT and CDR2 FQNNGV come from the germline V gene. The V and J ends lost 1 base and 11 bases respectively, with 14 bases between them. This CDR3 has 13 amino acids. CDR3 in amino acids: CASSLGSGVGAFF. DNA for the CDR3: TGTGCCAGCAGCTTAGGTTCAGGGGTAGGGGCTTTCTTT.

The chain uses TRBV6-1 and TRBJ2-7, with 8 bases that match TRBD1. The CDR3 covers 15 residues. Trimming at V came to 7 bases and at J to 4 bases, leaving 12 bases not matched to a gene. Germline values: CDR1 MNHNS, CDR2 SASEGT. CDR3 coding DNA: TGTGCCAGCAATAGCCTCAGGGGGCTTGATTACGAGCAGTACTTC. This sequence encodes CASNSLRGLDYEQYF.

The V call is TRBV7-2, the J call TRBJ2-3; D not resolved. CDR3 length equals 12 residues. Trimming removed 4 bases from V and 6 bases from J, with 8 bases in between. Germline assignment: CDR1 SGHTA and CDR2 FQGNSA. Here the CDR3 DNA reads TGTGCCAGCAGCTCCCAGATGGATACGCAGTATTTT. Protein: CASSSQMDTQYF.

The J gene is TRBJ1-4, the V gene TRBV2; D may be TRBD1 (6 bases). V lost 3 bases and J 8 bases, leaving 13 bases between the germline ends. The length of the CDR3 is 14 residues. Germline loops: CDR1 SNHLY, CDR2 FYNNEI. The chain's CDR3 is CASSEGGGLEKLFF. The CDR3 nucleotides read TGTGCCAGCAGTGAGGGGGGGGGCTTGGAAAAACTGTTTTTT.

This clone appeared a few times. The genes are TRBV9 and TRBJ1-2; TRBD1 matches at 7 bases. Germline values: CDR1 SGDLS, CDR2 YYNGEE. With V trimmed by 7 bases and J by 4 bases, 10 bases remained unmatched. The CDR3 runs 14 residues. In DNA, the CDR3 is TGTGCCAGCCCTCAAGAGGGGGCTCCCTATGGCTACACCTTC. Translation gives CASPQEGAPYGYTF.

On this clone: The junction departs from the called germline gene at one end, perhaps through a read error. V usage is TRBV11-3 and J usage is TRBJ1-4, with D possibly matching TRBD1 (6 bases). The CDR3 has 16 residues. CDR1 is SGHNT, CDR2 YENEEA, per germline. CDR3 loop: CASRFIRGQFNEKLLF. The CDR3 DNA follows: TGTGCCAGCAGGTTTATAAGAGGACAGTTTAATGAAAAACTGCTTTTT.

This clone appeared a single time. This chain joins TRBV9 and TRBJ2-2; 15 bases are shared with TRBD2. CDR1 is SGDLS, CDR2 YYNGEE, per germline. The CDR3 loop spans 17 amino acids. Germline trimming cut 2 bases from V and 5 bases from J; bases unmatched to any gene: 4. CDR3 residues: CASSVGLAGGRTGELFF. The CDR3 DNA sequence: TGTGCCAGCAGCGTGGGACTAGCGGGGGGTCGGACCGGGGAGCTGTTTTTT.